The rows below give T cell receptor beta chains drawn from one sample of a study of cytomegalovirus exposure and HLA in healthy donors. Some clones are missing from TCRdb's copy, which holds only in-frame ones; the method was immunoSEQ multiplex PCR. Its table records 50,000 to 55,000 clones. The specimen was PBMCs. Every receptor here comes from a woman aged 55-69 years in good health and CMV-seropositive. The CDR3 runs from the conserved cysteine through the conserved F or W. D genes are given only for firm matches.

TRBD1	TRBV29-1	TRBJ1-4	TGCAGCGTTTTGGGGGTTTCAAGGGGGCGCCCAGATGAAAAACTGTTTTTT	CSVLGVSRGRPDEKLFF
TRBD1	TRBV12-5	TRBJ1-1	TGTGCTAGTGGTCGGGCCATGGGACAGGGGGCCCCTGAAGCTTTCTTT	CASGRAMGQGAPEAFF
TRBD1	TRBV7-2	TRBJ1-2	TGTGCCAGCAGCTTAAGCGACAGGGCCTATGGCTACACCTTC	CASSLSDRAYGYTF
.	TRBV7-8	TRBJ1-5	TGTGCCAGCAGCTCAACAGAAGGTCAGCCCCAGCATTTT	CASSSTEGQPQHF
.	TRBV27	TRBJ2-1	TGTGCCAGCAGTTTATCAGGGGGTCATGAGCAGTTCTTC	CASSLSGGHEQFF
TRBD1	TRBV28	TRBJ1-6	TGTGCCAGCAGCCTCGACAGGGGGCACTCACCCCTACACTTT	CASSLDRGHSPLHF
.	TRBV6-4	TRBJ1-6	TGTGCCAGCAGTGAATGGTTCGGGGTGGGGAATTCACCCCTCCACTTT	CASSEWFGVGNSPLHF
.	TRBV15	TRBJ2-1	TGTGCCACCAGCAGAGATCCCATCGGGTCCAATGAGCAGTTCTTC	CATSRDPIGSNEQFF
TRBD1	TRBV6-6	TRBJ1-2	TGTGCCAGCCGTCCCGGGACAGGGGAGAGTGGCTACACCTTC	CASRPGTGESGYTF
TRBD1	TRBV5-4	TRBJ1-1	TGTGCCAGCAGCTTAGGGGACAGGGAGGCTTTCTTT	CASSLGDREAFF
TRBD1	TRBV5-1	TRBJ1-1	TGCGCCAGCAGCCTGTGGACAGGGTCTATGAACACTGAAGCTTTCTTT	CASSLWTGSMNTEAFF
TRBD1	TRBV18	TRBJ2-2	TGTGCCAGCTCACCGAATACAGGGGGCTCAACCGGGGAGCTGTTTTTT	CASSPNTGGSTGELFF
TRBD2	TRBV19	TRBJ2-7	TGTGCCAGTAGTCGAACCGGGACTAGCCGCGACGAGCAGTACTTC	CASSRTGTSRDEQYF
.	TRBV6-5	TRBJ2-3	TGTGCCAGCAGTCCGGGGGTGGATAAGCAGTATTTT	CASSPGVDKQYF
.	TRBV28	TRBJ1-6	TGTGCCAGCACCAGACTGGGGCCGGGTTCACCCCTCCACTTT	CASTRLGPGSPLHF